The 8 T cell receptor beta chains listed next were all sequenced from one sample in a study of blood T cell repertoires in COVID-19. Assay used: immunoSEQ multiplex PCR; TCRdb lists only in-frame clones, some missing. The sample consists of more than 85,000 clones, more than 75% of them appearing once. Material for sequencing was peripheral blood. The source is a woman aged 50 to 60 with acute or convalescent COVID-19.

The genes are TRBV7-2 and TRBJ2-7; 12 nucleotides match TRBD1. Per the germline V gene, CDR1 is SGHTA and CDR2 is FQGNSA. The CDR3 has 18 amino acids. The junction had 11 bases not matched to a gene; V was cut back by 3 bases and J by 2 bases. For the CDR3, the DNA is TGTGCCAGCAGCTTCCTGGGACAGGGGGCCTCGAGGGCCTACGAGCAGTACTTC. Amino acid sequence: CASSFLGQGASRAYEQYF.

The chain recombines TRBV7-9 with TRBJ2-1; 7 bases are shared with TRBD2. The CDR3 has 18 residues. V dropped 5 bases and J dropped 0; count of bases not matched to a gene: 13. Germline CDR1 and CDR2: SEHNR and FQNEAQ (reference sequence). CDR3 DNA sequence: TGTGCCAGCAGCCCCCGGTGGAGCGGGGATAGCTCCTACAATGAGCAGTTCTTC. Translation gives CASSPRWSGDSSYNEQFF.

The gene calls are TRBV5-1 and TRBJ2-2; D may be TRBD2 (5 bases). In germline, CDR1 is SGHRS, CDR2 YFSETQ. This CDR3 is built from 15 residues. V lost 5 bases and J 4 bases, leaving 15 bases between the germline ends. CDR3 residues: CASSILGVSTGELFF. CDR3 in DNA: TGCGCCAGCAGTATCCTGGGAGTGAGCACCGGGGAGCTGTTTTTT.

The V call is TRBV10-3, the J call TRBJ2-7, with D possibly TRBD1 on 5 matching bases. CDR3 length: 17 residues. Germline assignment: CDR1 ENHRY and CDR2 SYGVKD. V gave up 0 bases and J gave up 0 bases, with 15 bases separating them. As DNA, the CDR3 is TGTGCCATCAGTGAGTCGAATAGGGGTAGTAGCTCCTACGAGCAGTACTTC. Protein product: CAISESNRGSSSYEQYF.

The chain combines TRBV11-2 with TRBJ2-7; 7 nucleotides match TRBD2. Germline V gene data show CDR1 as SGHAT and CDR2 as FQNNGV. V trimming: 5 bases; J trimming: 0 bases; junction bases outside the gene matches: 10. CDR3 size: 16 residues. CDR3 sequence reads: CASSGPAKRDSYEQYF. The CDR3, as DNA: TGTGCCAGCAGCGGGCCAGCCAAGCGGGACTCCTACGAGCAGTACTTC.

The genes are TRBV30 and TRBJ2-6; D possibly corresponds to TRBD2 (6 bases). Germline V gives CDR1 GTSNPN, CDR2 SVGIG (reference sequence). Trimming shortened V by 3 bases and J by 2 bases, and 11 bases separated the two germline ends. This CDR3 is built from 15 residues. The CDR3 nucleotides are TGTGCCTGGAGATTCCCGGGGGCTGGGGCCAACGTCCTGACTTTC. This encodes CAWRFPGAGANVLTF. The variable domain in full, with the rest retrieved from reference TRBV30 and TRBJ2-6, is SQTIHQWPATLVQPVGSPLSLECTVEGTSNPNLYWYRQAAGRGLQLLFYSVGIGQISSEVPQNLSASRPQDRQFILSSKKLLLSDSGFYLCAWRFPGAGANVLTFGAGSRLTVL.

This chain uses TRBV5-1 with TRBJ2-2; 11 bases line up with TRBD2. This CDR3 has 17 amino acids. J lost 3 bases, V lost 4 bases, and 8 bases had no gene match. Germline assignment: CDR1 SGHRS and CDR2 YFSETQ. CDR3 sequence: CASSPQPGLADTGELFF. DNA of the CDR3: TGCGCCAGCAGCCCCCAGCCGGGACTAGCGGACACCGGGGAGCTGTTTTTT.

This clone turned up a few times. The V call is TRBV25-1, the J call TRBJ1-1, with D possibly being TRBD1 (6 bases). The V gene's germline CDR1 is MGHDK and CDR2 SYGVNS. V dropped 6 bases and J dropped 10 bases, with 15 bases sitting between them. The CDR3 is 12 residues long. Here the CDR3 reads CASRWDNRVAFF. In DNA form, the CDR3 reads TGTGCCAGCAGGTGGGACAATAGAGTAGCTTTCTTT. Looking up the rest from reference TRBV25-1 and TRBJ1-1 gives the full variable domain: EADIYQTPRYLVIGTGKKITLECSQTMGHDKMYWYQQDPGMELHLIHYSYGVNSTEKGDLSSESTVSRIRTEHFPLTLESARPSHTSQYLCASRWDNRVAFFGQGTRLTVV.